The present T cell receptor (beta chain) was sequenced within a study of blood T cell repertoires in COVID-19. Seattle-derived patients entered the study during active infection and were followed longitudinally. Trimming shortened V by 6 bases and J by 5 bases, and 17 bases separated the two germline ends. Germline values: CDR1 SGHKS, CDR2 YYEKEE (reference sequence). The CDR3 sequence is 14 residues long. The assay was immunoSEQ multiplex PCR, and TCRdb's table has in-frame clones only and misses some. This sample has 84,000 or so clones, with approximately 84% found just once. The TCR originated in a man in his sixties or seventies with COVID-19, enrolled during active disease. The sequencing input was peripheral blood. The chain combines TRBV5-5 with TRBJ1-1; possible D gene TRBD1, 6 bases. The CDR3 region has the DNA TGTGCCAGCAACATGGTGGGGGCCTGGACTGAAGCTTTCTTT. Amino acids: CASNMVGAWTEAFF. Using reference TRBV5-5 and TRBJ1-1 for the parts outside the CDR3, the full variable domain is DAGVTQSPTHLIKTRGQQVTLRCSPISGHKSVSWYQQVLGQGPQFIFQYYEKEERGRGNFPDRFSARQFPNYSSELNVNALLLGDSALYLCASNMVGAWTEAFFGQGTRLTVV.